These 17 T cell receptor beta chains share one sample of origin, sequenced in a study of OX40 agonist ivuxolimab in advanced cancers. Some clones are missing from TCRdb's copy, which holds only in-frame ones; the method was immunoSEQ multiplex PCR. The data contain fewer than 65,000 clones, 85% to 90% of them singletons. The sequenced sample was CD4+ or CD8+ T cells sorted from blood, obtained in a trial of the OX40 agonist ivuxolimab. Source of these receptors: an adult with an advanced solid tumor such as melanoma, head and neck, liver or kidney cancer.

The chain employs TRBV27 and TRBJ2-3; a possible D gene is TRBD2 (5 bases). This CDR3 is built from 15 residues. CDR1 is MNHEY, CDR2 SMNVEV, per germline (reference sequence). V was cut by 6 bases and J by 0 bases, with 13 bases left in between. CDR3 amino acids: CASSPSGVSTDTQYF. For the CDR3, the DNA is TGTGCCAGCAGCCCTTCCGGGGTTAGCACAGATACGCAGTATTTT.

The chain is built from TRBV5-6 and TRBJ2-1; the match to TRBD2 covers 8 bases. V shed 0 bases, J shed 8 bases, and the junction held 10 bases outside the gene matches. The CDR3 runs to 16 residues. The V gene's germline CDR1 is SGHDT and CDR2 YYEEEE. The CDR3 here is CASSLGLASRWDEQFF. As DNA, the CDR3 is TGTGCCAGCAGCTTGGGACTAGCGTCCCGCTGGGATGAGCAGTTCTTC.

The chain joins TRBV28 to TRBJ2-7; D perhaps matches TRBD2 (6 bases). Per germline, CDR1 MDHEN and CDR2 SYDVKM. The CDR3 contains 14 residues. Trimming left V 3 bases short and J 3 bases short, with 12 bases between. CDR3: CASSLGPGGYEQYF. CDR3 DNA sequence: TGTGCCAGCAGTTTGGGTCCCGGGGGCTACGAGCAGTACTTC.

Concerning this clone: An end of the junction differs from the germline gene, which may be a read error. The rearrangement links TRBV4-1 to TRBJ2-7, with a weak D call TRBD1 (6 bases). The CDR3 is made up of 18 amino acids. Germline CDR1 is MGHRA and CDR2 is YSYEKL. The CDR3 DNA is TGCGCCAGCAGCAAAGAGGGTCGTCAGGGGATAATCCCCTACGAGCAGTACTTC. Translated: CASSKEGRQGIIPYEQYF.

The table lists this clone with a count of one. V and J are TRBV5-6 and TRBJ2-1; D is unresolved. CDR1 is SGHDT and CDR2 is YYEEEE in the germline V gene. Trimming shortened V by 0 bases and J by 1 base, and 8 bases separated the two germline ends. The CDR3 is 15 amino acids. The CDR3 sequence is CASSLGQTSYNEQFF. In DNA, the CDR3 is TGTGCCAGCAGCTTGGGGCAGACTTCCTACAATGAGCAGTTCTTC.

The chain has TRBV2 and TRBJ2-2, with D tentatively TRBD1 or TRBD2 (6 bases each). Germline V gene lookup returns CDR1 SNHLY and CDR2 FYNNEI. V was shortened by 1 base and J by 6 bases, with 12 bases between the two germline ends. This CDR3 contains 15 residues. The CDR3 DNA reads as TGTGCCAGCAGTGAAGTGCCAGGGGAGGCCGGGGAGCTGTTTTTT. Its translation is CASSEVPGEAGELFF.

V is TRBV7-6 and J is TRBJ1-5; the match to TRBD1 covers 7 bases. The trim removed 6 bases at V and 4 bases at J, leaving 9 bases unmatched. CDR1 and CDR2 (germline): SGHVS, FNYEAQ. The CDR3 sequence is 15 residues long. The CDR3 spells CASSLRQGGNQPQHF. DNA of the CDR3: TGTGCCAGCAGTCTTAGACAGGGTGGGAATCAGCCCCAGCATTTT.

The chain employs TRBV7-8 and TRBJ2-5; tentatively, D is TRBD1 or TRBD2 (7 bases each). Near its end, the DNA agrees better with TRBJ2-7, so the J call may be wrong. Germline V gene lookup returns CDR1 SGHVS and CDR2 FQNEAQ. The CDR3 totals 16 residues. The CDR3 region is CASTSQGGGSVYEQYF. The CDR3 DNA is TGTGCCAGCACCTCTCAAGGGGGCGGGAGCGTGTACGAGCAGTACTTC.

Only a few counts were recorded for this clone. The CDR3 sequence is CASSLARTGEFGYTF. The CDR3 DNA reads TGTGCCAGCAGCTTAGCACGGACAGGGGAGTTCGGCTACACCTTC. The chain couples TRBV7-8 to TRBJ1-2; TRBD1 aligns across 9 bases. The length of the CDR3 is 15 residues. Germline CDR1 is SGHVS and CDR2 is FQNEAQ. V lost 0 bases, J lost 8 bases, and 7 bases stayed unmatched.

This clone showed up just a few times. The rearrangement joins TRBV5-4 to TRBJ2-3; no definite D call. The germline V gene has CDR1 SGHNT and CDR2 YYREEE (reference sequence). The CDR3 runs to 16 residues. Deletions cut 3 bases from V and 0 bases from J, with 14 bases between. The CDR3 bases are TGTGCCAGCAGCTCAATAGCCTTAACTAGCACAGATACGCAGTATTTT. Its protein product is CASSSIALTSTDTQYF.

The gene calls are TRBV14 and TRBJ1-1; D is ambiguous. Germline lookup yields CDR1 SGHDN and CDR2 FVKESK. The CDR3 sequence is 15 residues long. V shed 0 bases and J shed 2 bases, with 10 bases lying between them. The CDR3 sequence is CASSQELTPNTEAFF. In nucleotides, the CDR3 is TGTGCCAGCAGCCAAGAATTGACACCTAACACTGAAGCTTTCTTT.

The chain has TRBV7-9 and TRBJ1-1; the D gene is possibly TRBD1 (6 bases). This CDR3 has 13 residues. The germline V gene has CDR1 SEHNR and CDR2 FQNEAQ (reference sequence). The V and J ends lost 8 bases and 2 bases respectively, with 12 bases between them. The CDR3 DNA is TGTGCCAGCGCTCAACAGGGAAACACTGAAGCTTTCTTT. It translates to CASAQQGNTEAFF.

The CDR3 loop reads CASSYEGAAGYNEQFF. The CDR3 DNA sequence: TGTGCCAGCAGCTACGAGGGGGCAGCAGGCTACAATGAGCAGTTCTTC. V and J are TRBV14 and TRBJ2-1, with 7 bases that match TRBD1. Trimming removed 5 bases from V and 3 bases from J; junction bases left unmatched: 10. CDR1 is SGHDN, CDR2 FVKESK, per germline. The CDR3 loop spans 16 amino acids. Full variable domain (rest looked up from reference TRBV14 and TRBJ2-1): EAGVTQFPSHSVIEKGQTVTLRCDPISGHDNLYWYRRVMGKEIKFLLHFVKESKQDESGMPNNRFLAERTGGTYSTLKVQPAELEDSGVYFCASSYEGAAGYNEQFFGPGTRLTVL.

Remarks on this clone: This sample also contains other DNA sequences that code for the same CDR3. This rearrangement joins TRBV18 to TRBJ2-7, with D hard to call. In germline, CDR1 is KGHSH, CDR2 LQKENI. Trimming cost V 3 bases and J 3 bases, with 6 bases left between them. The CDR3 contains 12 residues. DNA for the CDR3: TGTGCCAGCTCACCTGAGGTCTACGAGCAGTACTTC. Amino acids: CASSPEVYEQYF.

The rearrangement joins TRBV12-5 to TRBJ2-2, with D perhaps given as TRBD1 or TRBD2 (6 bases each). The CDR3 is made up of 17 amino acids. The germline gives CDR1 LGHNT, CDR2 FRNRAP. With 2 bases removed from V and 4 bases from J, the gap between germline ends came to 17 bases. The CDR3 region has the DNA TGTGCTAGTGGTTTGACCTCGGGGGCTACTCCCACCGGGGAGCTGTTTTTT. Its protein product is CASGLTSGATPTGELFF.

This chain uses TRBV2 with TRBJ1-1; no reliable D call. Germline-derived CDR1 and CDR2 are SNHLY and FYNNEI. Trimming stripped 6 bases from V and 0 bases from J, with 11 bases between. The CDR3 is 14 residues long. The CDR3 nucleotides are TGTGCCAGCAGCGCCCAGGAGTTGAACACTGAAGCTTTCTTT. Protein sequence: CASSAQELNTEAFF.

The sample holds a few counts of this clone. The chain links TRBV25-1 to TRBJ2-7; D remains ambiguous. This CDR3 has 16 amino acids. Germline CDR1 is MGHDK and CDR2 is SYGVNS. V was trimmed by 0 bases and J by 3 bases, leaving 15 bases between them. CDR3 in amino acids: CASSEYGGGQNYEQYF. The CDR3 nucleotides are TGTGCCAGCAGTGAATACGGTGGTGGGCAGAACTACGAGCAGTACTTC.